This entry concerns a single T cell receptor beta chain. Its specificity is not known. The method was immunoSEQ multiplex PCR; TCRdb's version includes in-frame clones alone and lacks a portion of them. The sample carries about 32,000 clones, around 90% recorded once. Per germline, CDR1 SQVTM and CDR2 ANQGSEA. The ends lost 7 bases at V and 1 base at J; junction bases unmatched: 3. The CDR3 has 12 amino acids. Cells defined as naive were viable CD3+CD4+ or CD3+CD8+ and CCR7+CD45RA+CD45RO-CD95-CD27+CD28+. This entry is derived from a study of T cells after posttransplantation cyclophosphamide. Study observations and caveats: Blood and skin or GI T cell repertoires showed limited TRB overlap.

The sequenced sample was naive CD4+ T cells sorted from blood. The sequence was obtained from a man aged 25 to 40 in good health and a related stem cell transplant donor. This rearrangement joins TRBV29-1 to TRBJ1-1; 7 bases are a match to TRBD1. The CDR3 DNA reads as TGCAGCGGGGGGACAGCGAACACTGAAGCTTTCTTT. Translation gives CSGGTANTEAFF.